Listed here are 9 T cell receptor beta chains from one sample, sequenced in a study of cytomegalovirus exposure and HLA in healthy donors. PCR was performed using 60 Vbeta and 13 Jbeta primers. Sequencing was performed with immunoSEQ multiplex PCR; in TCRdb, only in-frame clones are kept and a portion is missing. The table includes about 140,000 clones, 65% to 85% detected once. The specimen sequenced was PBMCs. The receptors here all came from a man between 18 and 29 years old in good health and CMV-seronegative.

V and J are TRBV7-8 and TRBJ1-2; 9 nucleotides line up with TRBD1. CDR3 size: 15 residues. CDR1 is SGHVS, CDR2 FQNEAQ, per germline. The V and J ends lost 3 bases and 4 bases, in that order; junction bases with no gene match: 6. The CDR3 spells CASSFVATGGYGYTF. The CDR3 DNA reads TGTGCCAGCAGCTTTGTGGCGACAGGGGGCTATGGCTACACCTTC.

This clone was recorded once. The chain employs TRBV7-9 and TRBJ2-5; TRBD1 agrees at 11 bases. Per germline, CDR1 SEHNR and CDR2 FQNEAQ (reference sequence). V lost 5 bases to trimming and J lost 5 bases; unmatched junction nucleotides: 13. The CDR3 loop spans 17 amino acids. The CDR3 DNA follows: TGTGCCAGCAGCCTCATACACGGACAGGGGGCGAGGGAGACCCAGTACTTC. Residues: CASSLIHGQGARETQYF.

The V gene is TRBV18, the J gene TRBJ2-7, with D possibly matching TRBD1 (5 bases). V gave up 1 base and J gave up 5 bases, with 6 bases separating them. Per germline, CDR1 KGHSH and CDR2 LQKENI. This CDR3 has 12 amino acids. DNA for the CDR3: TGTGCCAGCTCACCACAGGGGAACGAGCAGTACTTC. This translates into CASSPQGNEQYF.

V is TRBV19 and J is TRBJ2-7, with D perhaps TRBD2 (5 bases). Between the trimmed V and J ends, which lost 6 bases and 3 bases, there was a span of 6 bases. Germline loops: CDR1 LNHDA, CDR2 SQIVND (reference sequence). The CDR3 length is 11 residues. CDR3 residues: CASSGIYEQYF. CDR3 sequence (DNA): TGTGCCAGTAGCGGGATCTACGAGCAGTACTTC.

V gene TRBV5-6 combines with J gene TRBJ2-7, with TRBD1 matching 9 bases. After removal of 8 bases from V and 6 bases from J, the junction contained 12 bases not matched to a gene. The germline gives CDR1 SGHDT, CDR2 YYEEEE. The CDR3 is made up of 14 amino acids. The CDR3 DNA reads TGTGCCAGTATTTTACAGGGGGCGTCAATCGAGCAGTACTTC. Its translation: CASILQGASIEQYF.

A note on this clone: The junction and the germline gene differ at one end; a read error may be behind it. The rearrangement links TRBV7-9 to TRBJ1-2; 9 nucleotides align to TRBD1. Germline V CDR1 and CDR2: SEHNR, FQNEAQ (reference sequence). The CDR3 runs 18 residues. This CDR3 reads CSSSLAESLGQGNDGYTF. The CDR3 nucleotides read TGTTCCAGCAGCTTAGCCGAAAGTTTAGGACAGGGGAATGATGGCTACACCTTC.

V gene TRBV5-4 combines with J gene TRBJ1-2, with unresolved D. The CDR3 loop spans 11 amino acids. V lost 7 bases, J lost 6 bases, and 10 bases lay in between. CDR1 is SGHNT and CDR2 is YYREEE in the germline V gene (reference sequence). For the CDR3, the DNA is TGTGCCAGCGGCCGGGAGGATGGCTACACCTTC. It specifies CASGREDGYTF.

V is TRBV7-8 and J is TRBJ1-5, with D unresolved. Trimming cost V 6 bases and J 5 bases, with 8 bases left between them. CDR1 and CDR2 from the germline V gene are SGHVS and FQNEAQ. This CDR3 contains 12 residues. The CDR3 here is CASSWSYQPQHF. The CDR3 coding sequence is TGTGCCAGCAGTTGGAGCTATCAGCCCCAGCATTTT.

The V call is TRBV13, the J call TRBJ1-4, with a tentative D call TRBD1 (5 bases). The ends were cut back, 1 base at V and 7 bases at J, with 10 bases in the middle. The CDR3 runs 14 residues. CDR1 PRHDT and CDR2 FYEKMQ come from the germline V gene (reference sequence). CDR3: CASSLDGGAEKLFF. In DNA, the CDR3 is TGTGCCAGCAGCTTAGACGGAGGGGCTGAAAAACTGTTTTTT.